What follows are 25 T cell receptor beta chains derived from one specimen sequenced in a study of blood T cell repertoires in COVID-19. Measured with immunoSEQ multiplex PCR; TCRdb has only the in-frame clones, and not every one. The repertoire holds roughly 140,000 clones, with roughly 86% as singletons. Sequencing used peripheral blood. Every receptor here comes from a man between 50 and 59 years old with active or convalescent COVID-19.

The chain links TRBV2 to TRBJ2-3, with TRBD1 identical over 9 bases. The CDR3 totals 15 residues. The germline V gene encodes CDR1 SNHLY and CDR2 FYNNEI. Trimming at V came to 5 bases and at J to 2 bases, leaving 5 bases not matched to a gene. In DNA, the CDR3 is TGTGCCAGCAGTCCACAGGGGGCTGACACAGATACGCAGTATTTT. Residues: CASSPQGADTDTQYF.

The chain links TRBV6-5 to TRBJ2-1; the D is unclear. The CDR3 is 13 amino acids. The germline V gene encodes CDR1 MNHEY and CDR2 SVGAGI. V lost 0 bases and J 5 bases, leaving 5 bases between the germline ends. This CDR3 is CASSYSRNNEQFF. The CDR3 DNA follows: TGTGCCAGCAGTTACTCGAGGAACAATGAGCAGTTCTTC.

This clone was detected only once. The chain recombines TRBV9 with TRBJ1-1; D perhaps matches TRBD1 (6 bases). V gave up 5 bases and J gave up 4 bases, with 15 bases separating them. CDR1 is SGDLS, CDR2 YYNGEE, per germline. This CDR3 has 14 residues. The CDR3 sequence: CASSPPGEFTEAFF. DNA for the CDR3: TGTGCCAGCAGTCCACCAGGGGAATTCACTGAAGCTTTCTTT.

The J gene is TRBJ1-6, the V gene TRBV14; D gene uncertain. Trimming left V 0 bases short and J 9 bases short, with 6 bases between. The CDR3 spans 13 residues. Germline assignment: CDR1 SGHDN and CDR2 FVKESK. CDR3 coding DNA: TGTGCCAGCAGCCAAGATAGTTTTTCACCCCTCCACTTT. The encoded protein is CASSQDSFSPLHF.

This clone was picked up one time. In DNA, the CDR3 is TGTGCCAGCAGCGTAGGGGACAGGTACGAGCAGTACTTC. Its translation is CASSVGDRYEQYF. The gene calls are TRBV9 and TRBJ2-7; 8 bases fit TRBD1. CDR1 is SGDLS and CDR2 is YYNGEE in the germline V gene. This CDR3 comprises 13 residues. Unmatched junction bases numbered 0, after V lost 0 bases and J lost 4 bases.

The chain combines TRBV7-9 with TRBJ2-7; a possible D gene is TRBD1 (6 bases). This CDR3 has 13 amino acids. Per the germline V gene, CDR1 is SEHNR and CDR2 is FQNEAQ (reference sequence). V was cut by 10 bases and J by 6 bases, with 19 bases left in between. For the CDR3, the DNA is TGTGCCACCACCCGGGACACTCTTTCCGAGCAGTACTTC. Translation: CATTRDTLSEQYF.

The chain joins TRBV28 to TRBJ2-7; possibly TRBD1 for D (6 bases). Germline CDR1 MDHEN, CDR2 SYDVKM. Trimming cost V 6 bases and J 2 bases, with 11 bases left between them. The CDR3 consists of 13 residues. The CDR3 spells CASRGRGPYEQYF. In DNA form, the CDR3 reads TGTGCCAGCAGAGGCAGGGGTCCCTACGAGCAGTACTTC.

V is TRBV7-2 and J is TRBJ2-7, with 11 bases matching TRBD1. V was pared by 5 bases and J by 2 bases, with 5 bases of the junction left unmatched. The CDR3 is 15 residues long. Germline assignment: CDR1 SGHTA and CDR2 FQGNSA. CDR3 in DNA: TGTGCCAGCAGCCTACGGGACAGGGGGACCTACGAGCAGTACTTC. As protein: CASSLRDRGTYEQYF.

In DNA, the CDR3 is TGCGCCAGCAGCCTCACGGGTCAACTCTCCTACAATGAGCAGTTCTTC. Protein product: CASSLTGQLSYNEQFF. The chain combines TRBV4-1 with TRBJ2-1; D is unclear. The ends were cut back, 4 bases at V and 0 bases at J, with 13 bases in the middle. Germline V gives CDR1 MGHRA, CDR2 YSYEKL. There are 16 residues in the CDR3.

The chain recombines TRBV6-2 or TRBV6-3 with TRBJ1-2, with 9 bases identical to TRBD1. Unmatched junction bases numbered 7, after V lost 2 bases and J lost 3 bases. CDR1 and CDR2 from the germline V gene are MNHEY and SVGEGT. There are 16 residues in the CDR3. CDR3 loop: CASSYGDRDEDYGYTF. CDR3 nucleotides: TGTGCCAGCAGTTACGGGGACAGGGACGAGGACTATGGCTACACCTTC.

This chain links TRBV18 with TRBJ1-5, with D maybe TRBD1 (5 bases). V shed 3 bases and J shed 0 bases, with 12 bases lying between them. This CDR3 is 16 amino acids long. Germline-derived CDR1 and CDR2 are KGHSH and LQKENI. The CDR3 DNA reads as TGTGCCAGCTCACCCGGACAAGGACCTAGCAATCAGCCCCAGCATTTT. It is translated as CASSPGQGPSNQPQHF.

This CDR3 is CASRPSGGQETQYF. In DNA, the CDR3 is TGTGCCAGCAGGCCGTCGGGAGGGCAAGAGACCCAGTACTTC. V is TRBV7-9 and J is TRBJ2-5; 8 bases align to TRBD2. The CDR3 contains 14 residues. Trimming at V came to 6 bases and at J to 2 bases, leaving 5 bases not matched to a gene. Looked up from germline, CDR1 is SEHNR and CDR2 is FQNEAQ (reference sequence).

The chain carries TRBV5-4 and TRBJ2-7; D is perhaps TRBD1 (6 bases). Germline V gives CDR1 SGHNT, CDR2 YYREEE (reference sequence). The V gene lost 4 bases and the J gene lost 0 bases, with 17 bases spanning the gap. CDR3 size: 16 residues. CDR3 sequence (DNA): TGTGCCAGCAGCCCTACGACAGGTTCGAGCTCCTACGAGCAGTACTTC. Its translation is CASSPTTGSSSYEQYF.

The CDR3 is CASSQGFGTSGRANEQFF. The CDR3 DNA sequence: TGCGCCAGCAGCCAAGGTTTCGGGACTAGCGGGAGGGCGAATGAGCAGTTCTTC. V gene TRBV4-1 combines with J gene TRBJ2-1; 16 nucleotides agree with TRBD2. This CDR3 is 18 amino acids long. Unmatched junction bases numbered 7, after V lost 1 base and J lost 7 bases. Germline V CDR1 and CDR2: MGHRA, YSYEKL.

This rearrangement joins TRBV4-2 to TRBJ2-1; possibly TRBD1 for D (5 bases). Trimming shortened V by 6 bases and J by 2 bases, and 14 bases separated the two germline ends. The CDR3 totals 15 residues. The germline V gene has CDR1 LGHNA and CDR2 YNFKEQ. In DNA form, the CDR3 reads TGTGCCAGCAGTCCCGACAGTCTGACCTACAATGAGCAGTTCTTC. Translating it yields CASSPDSLTYNEQFF.

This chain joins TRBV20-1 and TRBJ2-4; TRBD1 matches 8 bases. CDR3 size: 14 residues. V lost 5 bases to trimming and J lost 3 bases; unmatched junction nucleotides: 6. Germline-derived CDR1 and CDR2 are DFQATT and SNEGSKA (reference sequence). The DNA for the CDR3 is TGCAGTGCTCGTGACAGGGGCGGCAAAAACATTCAGTACTTC. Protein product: CSARDRGGKNIQYF.

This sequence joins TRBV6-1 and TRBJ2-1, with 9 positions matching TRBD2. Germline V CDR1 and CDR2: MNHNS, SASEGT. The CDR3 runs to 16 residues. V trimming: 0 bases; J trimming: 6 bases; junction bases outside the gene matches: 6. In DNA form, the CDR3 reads TGTGCCAGCAGTGAAGCGCTGGCGGGAGGGGGCAATGAGCAGTTCTTC. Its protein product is CASSEALAGGGNEQFF.

The CDR3: CASKGQGLGPQHF. CDR3 sequence (DNA): TGTGCCAGCAAAGGACAGGGCCTAGGGCCCCAGCATTTT. The V call is TRBV19, the J call TRBJ1-5, with 8 positions matching TRBD1. The germline V gene encodes CDR1 LNHDA and CDR2 SQIVND (reference sequence). Losses at the gene ends were 9 bases for V and 9 bases for J; bases not matched to a gene: 10. This CDR3 has 13 amino acids.

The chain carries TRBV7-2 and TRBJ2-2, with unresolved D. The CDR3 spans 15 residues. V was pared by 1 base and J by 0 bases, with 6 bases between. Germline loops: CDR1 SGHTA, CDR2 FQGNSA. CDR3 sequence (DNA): TGTGCCAGCAGCTTAGACAGACCGAACACCGGGGAGCTGTTTTTT. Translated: CASSLDRPNTGELFF.

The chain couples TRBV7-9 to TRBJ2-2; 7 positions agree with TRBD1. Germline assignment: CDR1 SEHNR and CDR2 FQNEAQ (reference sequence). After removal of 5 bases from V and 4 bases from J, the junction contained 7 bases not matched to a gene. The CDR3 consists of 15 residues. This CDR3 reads CASSRAGGRTGELFF. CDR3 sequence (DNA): TGTGCCAGCAGCCGGGCAGGGGGACGCACCGGGGAGCTGTTTTTT.

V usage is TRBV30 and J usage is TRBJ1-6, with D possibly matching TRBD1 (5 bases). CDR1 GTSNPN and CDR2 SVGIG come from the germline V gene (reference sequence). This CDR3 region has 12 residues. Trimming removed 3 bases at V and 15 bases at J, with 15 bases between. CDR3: CAWRGEGPNLHF. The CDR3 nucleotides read TGTGCCTGGAGAGGGGAGGGACCCAACCTCCACTTT.

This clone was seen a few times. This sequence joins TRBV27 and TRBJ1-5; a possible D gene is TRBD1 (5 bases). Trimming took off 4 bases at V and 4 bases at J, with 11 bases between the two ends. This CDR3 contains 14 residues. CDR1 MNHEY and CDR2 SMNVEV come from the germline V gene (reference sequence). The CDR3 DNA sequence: TGTGCCAGCAGTTGGGGCGGAGGGAATCAGCCCCAGCATTTT. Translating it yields CASSWGGGNQPQHF.

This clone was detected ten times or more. For the CDR3, the DNA is TGTGCCAGCAGCCCTCCACGGGTAGCGAACACCGGGGAGCTGTTTTTT. This gives the protein CASSPPRVANTGELFF. The V and J genes are TRBV3-1 (or the pseudogene TRBV3-2) and TRBJ2-2; D not resolved. The V gene lost 4 bases and the J gene lost 0 bases, with 12 bases spanning the gap. CDR1 and CDR2 from the germline V gene are LGHDT and YNNKEL (reference sequence). The CDR3 runs 16 residues.

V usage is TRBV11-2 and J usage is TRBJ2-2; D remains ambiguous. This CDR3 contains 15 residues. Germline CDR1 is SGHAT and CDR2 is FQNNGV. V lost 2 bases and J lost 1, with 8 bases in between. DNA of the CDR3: TGTGCCAGCAGCTTAAATCTAGAGAACACCGGGGAGCTGTTTTTT. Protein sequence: CASSLNLENTGELFF.

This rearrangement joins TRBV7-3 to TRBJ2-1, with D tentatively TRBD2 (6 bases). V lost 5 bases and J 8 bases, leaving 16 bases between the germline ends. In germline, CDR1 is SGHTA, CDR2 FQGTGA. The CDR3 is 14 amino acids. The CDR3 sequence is CASSPKGGMDEQFF. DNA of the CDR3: TGTGCCAGCAGCCCCAAGGGAGGAATGGATGAGCAGTTCTTC.